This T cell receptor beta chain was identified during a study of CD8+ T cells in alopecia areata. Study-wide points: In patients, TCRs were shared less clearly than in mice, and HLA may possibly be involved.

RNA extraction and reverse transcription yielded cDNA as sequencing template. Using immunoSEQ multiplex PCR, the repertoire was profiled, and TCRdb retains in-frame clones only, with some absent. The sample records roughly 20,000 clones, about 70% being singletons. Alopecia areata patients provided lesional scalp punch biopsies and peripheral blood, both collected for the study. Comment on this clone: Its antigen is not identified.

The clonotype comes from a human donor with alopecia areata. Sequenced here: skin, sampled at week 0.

This chain's CDR3 is CASSLATGGASNEQFF. CDR3 in DNA: TGTGCCAGCAGCTTAGCGACAGGGGGCGCGTCCAATGAGCAGTTCTTC. V is TRBV7-9 and J is TRBJ2-1, with TRBD1 identical over 10 bases. The CDR3 covers 16 residues. Per germline, CDR1 SEHNR and CDR2 FQNEAQ (reference sequence). V was clipped by 0 bases and J by 6 bases; unmatched bases: 5.